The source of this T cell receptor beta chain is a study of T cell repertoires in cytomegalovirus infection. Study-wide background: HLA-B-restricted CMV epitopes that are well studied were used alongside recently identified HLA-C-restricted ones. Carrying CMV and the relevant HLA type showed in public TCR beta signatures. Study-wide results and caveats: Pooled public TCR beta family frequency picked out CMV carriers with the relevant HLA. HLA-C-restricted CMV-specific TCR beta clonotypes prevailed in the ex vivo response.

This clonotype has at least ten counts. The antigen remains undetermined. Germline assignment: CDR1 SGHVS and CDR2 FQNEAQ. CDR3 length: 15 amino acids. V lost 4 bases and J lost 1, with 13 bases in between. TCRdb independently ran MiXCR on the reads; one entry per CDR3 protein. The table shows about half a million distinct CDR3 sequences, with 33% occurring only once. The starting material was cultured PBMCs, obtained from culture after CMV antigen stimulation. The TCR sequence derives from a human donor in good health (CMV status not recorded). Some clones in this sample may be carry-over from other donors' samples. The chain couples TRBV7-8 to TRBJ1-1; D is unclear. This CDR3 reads CASSSETSGNTEAFF. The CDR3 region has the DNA TGTGCCAGCAGCTCCGAAACTTCAGGGAACACTGAAGCTTTCTTT. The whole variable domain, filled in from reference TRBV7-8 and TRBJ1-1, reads GAGVSQSPRYKVAKRGQDVALRCDPISGHVSLFWYQQALGQGPEFLTYFQNEAQLDKSGLPSDRFFAERPEGSVSTLKIQRTQQEDSAVYLCASSSETSGNTEAFFGQGTRLTVV.